These 27 T cell receptor beta chains share one sample of origin, sequenced in a study of blood T cell repertoires in COVID-19. Method: immunoSEQ multiplex PCR; TCRdb's copy keeps in-frame clones and lacks some. The sample gives some 70,000 clones, approximately 83% of which show up once; more than 15% is in the top ten. Material: peripheral blood. These receptors came from a man in his forties with COVID-19, enrolled during active disease.

This clone was seen a single time. The V and J genes are TRBV28 and TRBJ1-2; D remains unclear. The length of the CDR3 is 13 residues. The V end lost 2 bases, the J end lost 2 bases, and 6 bases lay between the germline ends. The germline V gene has CDR1 MDHEN and CDR2 SYDVKM. The CDR3 sequence is CASSLAGNYGYTF. The CDR3 DNA follows: TGTGCCAGCAGTTTAGCGGGGAACTATGGCTACACCTTC.

The V gene is TRBV3-1 (or the pseudogene TRBV3-2), the J gene TRBJ2-5, with TRBD1 matching 12 bases. The CDR3 loop spans 17 amino acids. V dropped 4 bases and J dropped 5; count of bases not matched to a gene: 11. Germline CDR1 is LGHDT and CDR2 is YNNKEL (reference sequence). The CDR3 sequence: CASSPKSGQGAGETQYF. The CDR3 region has the DNA TGTGCCAGCAGCCCGAAATCGGGACAGGGGGCTGGTGAGACCCAGTACTTC.

The rearrangement uses TRBV5-8 and TRBJ2-1; possible D gene TRBD2, 6 bases. The ends were cut back, 4 bases at V and 5 bases at J, with 16 bases in the middle. Looked up from germline, CDR1 is SGHTS and CDR2 is YDEGEE. This CDR3 region has 15 residues. The CDR3 DNA reads TGTGCCAGCAGCAGATCACGGGGGTACAACAATGAGCAGTTCTTC. Its translation is CASSRSRGYNNEQFF.

The CDR3 protein is CASSGGTGRSPLHF. Written as DNA, the CDR3 is TGTGCCAGCAGCGGGGGGACAGGTCGTTCACCCCTCCACTTT. The chain links TRBV4-2 to TRBJ1-6; 8 bases fit TRBD1. The CDR3 totals 14 residues. Trimming at V came to 5 bases and at J to 9 bases, leaving 6 bases not matched to a gene. Germline CDR1 LGHNA, CDR2 YNFKEQ.

The table lists this clone with a few counts. This chain connects TRBV5-1 to TRBJ2-3; TRBD1 is a possible D gene (5 bases). Trimming removed 1 base at V and 5 bases at J, with 11 bases between. The CDR3 covers 14 residues. From germline, CDR1 is SGHRS and CDR2 YFSETQ. CDR3 residues: CASSLTIQGDTQYF. The DNA of the CDR3 is TGCGCCAGCAGCTTGACCATCCAGGGAGATACGCAGTATTTT.

The rearrangement links TRBV3-1 (or the pseudogene TRBV3-2) to TRBJ2-5; perhaps TRBD2 as D (5 bases). V was cut by 4 bases and J by 5 bases, with 14 bases left in between. The CDR3 has 14 residues. Germline V gene lookup returns CDR1 LGHDT and CDR2 YNNKEL (reference sequence). This CDR3 reads CASSPTGKEETQYF. DNA of the CDR3: TGTGCCAGCAGCCCAACGGGAAAGGAGGAGACCCAGTACTTC.

The gene calls are TRBV10-3 and TRBJ2-5; D may be TRBD2 (6 bases). The V gene lost 6 bases and the J gene lost 5 bases, with 13 bases spanning the gap. CDR1 ENHRY and CDR2 SYGVKD come from the germline V gene. This CDR3 region has 13 residues. The CDR3 is CAIRNGGDETQYF. The CDR3 region has the DNA TGTGCCATCAGGAACGGAGGGGACGAGACCCAGTACTTC.

V usage is TRBV29-1 and J usage is TRBJ2-7, with a weak D call TRBD2 (6 bases). The germline V and J ends were trimmed by 3 bases and 0 bases, with 12 bases remaining between them. The CDR3 totals 14 residues. Germline CDR1 reads SQVTM; CDR2 reads ANQGSEA. CDR3 nucleotide sequence: TGCAGCGTTGAGGGTCTCGGGAGCTCCTACGAGCAGTACTTC. Translated: CSVEGLGSSYEQYF.

V is TRBV5-4 and J is TRBJ2-7, with D possibly TRBD1 on 5 matching bases. The germline gives CDR1 SGHNT, CDR2 YYREEE (reference sequence). V was clipped by 4 bases and J by 2 bases, with 10 bases between them. The CDR3 consists of 13 residues. The CDR3 region is CASSNRNTYEQYF. The CDR3 DNA reads as TGTGCCAGCAGCAACAGGAACACCTACGAGCAGTACTTC.

This chain joins TRBV28 and TRBJ2-7; 7 bases match TRBD1. The CDR3 has 15 amino acids. Trimming took 5 bases from V and 7 from J; bases not matched to a gene: 14. Germline V CDR1 and CDR2: MDHEN, SYDVKM. CDR3 sequence: CASSPGDSQSGEQYF. The CDR3, as DNA: TGTGCCAGCAGTCCCGGGGACAGCCAGTCGGGTGAGCAGTACTTC.

The chain is built from TRBV10-1 and TRBJ2-7; 7 nucleotides align to TRBD1. Germline values: CDR1 WNHNN, CDR2 SYGVQD (reference sequence). J gave up 0 bases and V 1 base, and 3 bases lay outside the gene matches. The CDR3 is 15 residues long. Here the CDR3 reads CASSEYRGSSYEQYF. Written as DNA, the CDR3 is TGCGCCAGCAGTGAGTACAGGGGAAGCTCCTACGAGCAGTACTTC.

The chain combines TRBV19 with TRBJ1-2, with D unclear. The V and J ends lost 5 bases and 4 bases respectively, with 8 bases between them. The germline gives CDR1 LNHDA, CDR2 SQIVND (reference sequence). The CDR3 spans 12 residues. CDR3 residues: CASSEEPYGYTF. The CDR3 region has the DNA TGTGCCAGTAGTGAGGAACCCTATGGCTACACCTTC. Based on the CDR3 plus reference TRBV19 and TRBJ1-2, the full variable domain is DGGITQSPKYLFRKEGQNVTLSCEQNLNHDAMYWYRQDPGQGLRLIYYSQIVNDFQKGDIAEGYSVSREKKESFPLTVTSAQKNPTAFYLCASSEEPYGYTFGSGTRLTVV.

This clone was recorded once. V and J are TRBV2 and TRBJ2-3; perhaps TRBD2 as D (5 bases). Per germline, CDR1 SNHLY and CDR2 FYNNEI. This CDR3 contains 11 residues. The V end lost 6 bases, the J end lost 6 bases, and 7 bases lay between the germline ends. In DNA form, the CDR3 reads TGTGCCAGCAGAAGAGGGGATACGCAGTATTTT. Translated: CASRRGDTQYF.

This chain connects TRBV5-1 to TRBJ1-5; D call uncertain. V was pared by 0 bases and J by 4 bases, with 11 bases between. The CDR3 is 15 residues long. Looked up from germline, CDR1 is SGHRS and CDR2 is YFSETQ. CDR3 in DNA: TGCGCCAGCAGCTTGGTCCCGGGTGCTAATCAGCCCCAGCATTTT. Its translation: CASSLVPGANQPQHF.

The chain uses TRBV6-4 and TRBJ1-5; 8 bases match TRBD1. The CDR3 has 16 residues. CDR1 is MRHNA and CDR2 is SNTAGT in the germline V gene. V shed 6 bases, J shed 7 bases, and the junction held 14 bases outside the gene matches. CDR3 nucleotides: TGTGCCAGCAGAGCAGTGCAGGGGGCTCTGGGGCAGCCCCAGCATTTT. This encodes CASRAVQGALGQPQHF.

V is TRBV2 and J is TRBJ1-2, with TRBD1 identical over 9 bases. CDR3 length: 14 residues. The J segment lost 8 bases and the V segment lost 3 bases, leaving 7 bases of the junction unmatched. CDR1 and CDR2 (germline): SNHLY, FYNNEI. The CDR3 bases are TGTGCCAGCAGTGAGGGACAGGGAACCCACGGCTACACCTTC. Its translation: CASSEGQGTHGYTF.

The chain links TRBV6-5 to TRBJ2-7; D is perhaps TRBD2 (7 bases). Trimming shortened V by 0 bases and J by 7 bases, and 13 bases separated the two germline ends. The CDR3 runs to 14 residues. CDR1 and CDR2 from the germline V gene are MNHEY and SVGAGI. CDR3 DNA sequence: TGTGCCAGCAGTTACTCAGGGGGGGATGATGAGCAGTACTTC. Its protein is CASSYSGGDDEQYF.

The chain employs TRBV21-1 and TRBJ1-2; the table's D gene call, TRBD1, was not cross checked with the DNA. TRBV21-1 is reported as a pseudogene. The CDR3 extends over 13 amino acids. The CDR3 DNA reads as TGTGCCAGCAGCACCCGGACAATCTATGGCTACACCTTC. Translating it yields CASSTRTIYGYTF.

The chain couples TRBV5-4 to TRBJ2-5; 9 bases are a match to TRBD1. Germline loops: CDR1 SGHNT, CDR2 YYREEE (reference sequence). This CDR3 comprises 15 residues. V lost 4 bases to trimming and J lost 5 bases; unmatched junction nucleotides: 9. The CDR3 DNA is TGTGCCAGCAGCACCCGAACAGGGGGCGAGGAGACCCAGTACTTC. Protein product: CASSTRTGGEETQYF.

Written as DNA, the CDR3 is TGTGCCAGCAGTTGGGTCGGGGGGGTGGAGACCCAGTACTTC. It is translated as CASSWVGGVETQYF. This rearrangement joins TRBV2 to TRBJ2-5; 8 bases agree with TRBD2. The V gene end was trimmed by 5 bases and the J gene end by 5 bases; junction bases not matched to a gene: 7. The CDR3 consists of 14 residues. CDR1 SNHLY and CDR2 FYNNEI come from the germline V gene.

The chain couples TRBV3-1 (or the pseudogene TRBV3-2) to TRBJ2-5; D gene uncertain. Trimming shortened V by 3 bases and J by 2 bases, and 7 bases separated the two germline ends. The CDR3 sequence is 13 residues long. Per germline, CDR1 LGHDT and CDR2 YNNKEL (reference sequence). The CDR3 DNA is TGTGCCAGCAGCCAGTCACTTCAAGAGACCCAGTACTTC. Residues: CASSQSLQETQYF.

In DNA form, the CDR3 reads TGCGCCAGCACTAGGGGGCGCGAAAATTCACCCCTCCACTTT. Its protein product is CASTRGRENSPLHF. J is TRBJ1-6 and V is TRBV10-2; TRBD1 agrees at 7 bases. The germline CDR1 and CDR2 sequences are WSHSY and SAAADI. V gave up 7 bases and J gave up 7 bases; unmatched junction bases: 7. CDR3 size: 14 residues.

The V gene is TRBV27, the J gene TRBJ1-2; TRBD1 aligns across 7 bases. CDR1 is MNHEY and CDR2 is SMNVEV in the germline V gene (reference sequence). The V and J ends lost 4 bases and 7 bases, in that order; junction bases with no gene match: 9. There are 14 residues in the CDR3. CDR3 amino acids: CASSYTGDLGGYTF. DNA for the CDR3: TGTGCCAGCAGTTATACAGGGGACCTTGGTGGCTACACCTTC.

CDR3 coding DNA: TGTGCCAGCAGCCACCGGGACAGGGGGGCCAGTTTGGTCGATGAGCAGTTCTTC. As protein: CASSHRDRGASLVDEQFF. The chain joins TRBV3-1 (or the pseudogene TRBV3-2) to TRBJ2-1; TRBD1 matches 11 bases. The length of the CDR3 is 18 residues. Germline CDR1 and CDR2: LGHDT and YNNKEL (reference sequence). V was clipped by 3 bases and J by 8 bases; unmatched bases: 15.

The chain employs TRBV5-1 and TRBJ2-3; TRBD1 matches 7 bases. CDR3 size: 15 residues. With 0 bases clipped from V and 3 bases from J, the junction kept 4 bases outside the gene matches. Germline assignment: CDR1 SGHRS and CDR2 YFSETQ. In DNA form, the CDR3 reads TGCGCCAGCAGCTTGGGCAGGGGGAAAACAGATACGCAGTATTTT. Translated, it gives CASSLGRGKTDTQYF.

The chain carries TRBV6-5 and TRBJ2-3; 7 bases are a match to TRBD1. Germline V gene sequence: CDR1 MNHEY, CDR2 SVGAGI. V shed 3 bases and J 5 bases; nucleotides not matched to a gene: 5. CDR3 size: 14 residues. In DNA form, the CDR3 reads TGTGCCAGCAGTTATAAAGGGGGCGAAGATACGCAGTATTTT. It encodes CASSYKGGEDTQYF.

Remarks on this clone: This specimen includes other DNA sequences encoding the same CDR3. The chain couples TRBV11-2 to TRBJ1-6; D unresolved. Per germline, CDR1 SGHAT and CDR2 FQNNGV. V lost 1 base and J lost 6, with 7 bases in between. There are 14 residues in the CDR3. This CDR3 reads CASSLGQINSPLHF. The CDR3 DNA is TGTGCCAGCAGCTTAGGGCAGATTAATTCACCCCTCCACTTT. Variable domain in full (rest from reference TRBV11-2 and TRBJ1-6): EAGVAQSPRYKIIEKRQSVAFWCNPISGHATLYWYQQILGQGPKLLIQFQNNGVVDDSQLPKDRFSAERLKGVDSTLKIQPAKLEDSAVYLCASSLGQINSPLHFGNGTRLTVT.